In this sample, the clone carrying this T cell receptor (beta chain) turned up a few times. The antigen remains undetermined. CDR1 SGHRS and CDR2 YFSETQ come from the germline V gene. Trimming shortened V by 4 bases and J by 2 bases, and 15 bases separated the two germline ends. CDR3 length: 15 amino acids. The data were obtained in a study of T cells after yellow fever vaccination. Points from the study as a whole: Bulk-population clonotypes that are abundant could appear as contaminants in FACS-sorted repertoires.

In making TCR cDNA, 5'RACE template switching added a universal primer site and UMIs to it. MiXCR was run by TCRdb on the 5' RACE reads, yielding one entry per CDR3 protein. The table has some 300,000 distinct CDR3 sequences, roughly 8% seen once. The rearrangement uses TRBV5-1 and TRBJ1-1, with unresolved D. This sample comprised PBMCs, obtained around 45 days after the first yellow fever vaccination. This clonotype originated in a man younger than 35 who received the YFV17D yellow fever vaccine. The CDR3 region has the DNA TGCGCCAGCAGCCCCACGGAGGCGTTAAACACTGAAGCTTTCTTT. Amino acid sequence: CASSPTEALNTEAFF.